This TCR beta chain derives from a study of graft-versus-host responses after intestinal transplantation. About the research overall: All of the recipients had induction that used anti-thymocyte globulin, then tacrolimus and steroids for around three years. Regarding the study as a whole: The marrow of recipients harbored GvH clones, and ileum or blood showed some of them first.

The method was immunoSEQ multiplex PCR; TCRdb's version includes in-frame clones alone and lacks a portion of them. This table holds just over 40,000 clones, 95% found once. Comment on this clone: What it recognizes is unknown.

The CDR3 runs 16 residues. Germline V gene sequence: CDR1 SGDLS, CDR2 YYNGEE. The ends lost 4 bases at V and 6 bases at J; junction bases unmatched: 9. The chain employs TRBV9 and TRBJ2-2, with 10 bases fitting TRBD1. The clonotype originates from a human donor who was the organ donor for an intestinal transplant. Sequences were derived from unstimulated CD8+ T cells sorted from spleen or lymph node cells, sampled before transplant. CDR3 in DNA: TGTGCCAGCAGCTCACCCGGGACAGGGGACCCCGGGGAGCTGTTTTTT. Translated: CASSSPGTGDPGELFF.